This T cell receptor (beta chain) was obtained from a study of T cell repertoires in cytomegalovirus infection. TCRdb called the reads again in MiXCR, with one record for every CDR3 protein. The sample has about 570,000 distinct CDR3 sequences, about 40% seen once. Remarks on this clonotype: Antigen: not known. One junction end disagrees with the germline gene, perhaps due to a read error.

The origin of this receptor is a human donor in good health (CMV status not recorded). Some clones in this sample may be carry-over from other donors' samples. This specimen consisted of cultured PBMCs, obtained from culture after CMV antigen stimulation.

CDR3 sequence reads: CASGGNNRDTEQFPSYDEQFF. For the CDR3, the DNA is TGTGCCAGCGGGGGGAACAACAGGGACACCGAACAATTCCCCTCCTACGATGAGCAGTTCTTC. V and J are TRBV25-1 and TRBJ2-1; D assignment may be TRBD1 or TRBD2 (6 bases each). This CDR3 is 21 amino acids long. Germline V lookup: CDR1 MGHDK, CDR2 SYGVNS.